This record looks at one TCR beta chain sequence and its context. Its target is not known. This sample was included in a study of tumor and adjacent non-tumor tissue in lung cancer. In the study overall: The cohort had 12 adenocarcinoma, 2 squamous cell and 1 small cell patients. Samples averaged about 3.8 million productive TCRbeta reads each.

Study-level results: In normal lung, the top 100 clones were significantly more dominant than in tumor. Compared with tumor, normal lung showed significantly lower TCR diversity.

No cell sorting was done before RNA was extracted from the tissue. Distant lung tissue was collected more than 3 cm away from the tumor edge. CDR3 length: 14 residues. V was cut by 1 base and J by 8 bases, with 14 bases left in between. Germline-derived CDR1 and CDR2 are LGHNA and YSLEER. TCRbeta libraries were built with three rounds of nested PCR, modified from ARM-PCR. Using its own MiXCR run on the multiplex PCR reads, TCRdb lists one record per CDR3 protein. There are about 110,000 distinct CDR3 sequences in the sample; about 65% occur only once, and roughly 20% lies in the top ten. The TCR comes from a man aged 55 to 70 with non-small cell lung cancer. Input material: distant non-tumor lung tissue. The chain links TRBV4-3 to TRBJ1-2, with D unclear. The chain's CDR3 is CASSQVPPVKGYTF. CDR3 bases: TGCGCCAGCAGCCAAGTTCCGCCAGTTAAGGGCTACACCTTC.